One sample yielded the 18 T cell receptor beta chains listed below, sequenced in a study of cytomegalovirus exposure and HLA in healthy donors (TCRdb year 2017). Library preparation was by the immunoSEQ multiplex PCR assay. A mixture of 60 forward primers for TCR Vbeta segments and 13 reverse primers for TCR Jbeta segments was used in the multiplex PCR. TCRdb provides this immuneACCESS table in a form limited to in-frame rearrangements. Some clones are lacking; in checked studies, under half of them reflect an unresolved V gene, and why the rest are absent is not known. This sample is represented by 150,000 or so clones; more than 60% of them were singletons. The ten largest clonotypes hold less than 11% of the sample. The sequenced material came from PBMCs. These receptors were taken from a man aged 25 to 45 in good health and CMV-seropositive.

For the CDR3, the DNA is TGTGCCAGCAGCTACAGCGGGAGAGACACCGGGGAGCTGTTTTTT. Protein product: CASSYSGRDTGELFF. The chain is built from TRBV7-9 and TRBJ2-2, with 8 bases lining up with TRBD2. The CDR3 runs to 15 residues. Losses at the gene ends were 4 bases for V and 3 bases for J; bases not matched to a gene: 4. Germline CDR1 SEHNR, CDR2 FQNEAQ (reference sequence).

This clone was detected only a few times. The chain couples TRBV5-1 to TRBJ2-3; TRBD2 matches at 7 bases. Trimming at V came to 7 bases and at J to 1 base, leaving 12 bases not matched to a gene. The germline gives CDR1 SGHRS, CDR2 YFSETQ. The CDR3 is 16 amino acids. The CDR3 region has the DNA TGCGCCAGCGATGGTAGCGGGTTTTTCCGCACAGATACGCAGTATTTT. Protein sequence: CASDGSGFFRTDTQYF.

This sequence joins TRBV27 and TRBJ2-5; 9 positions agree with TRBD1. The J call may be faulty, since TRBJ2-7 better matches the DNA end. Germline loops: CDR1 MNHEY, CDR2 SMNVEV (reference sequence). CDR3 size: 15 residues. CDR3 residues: CASSRSGTGSYEQYF. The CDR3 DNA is TGTGCCAGCAGTCGCTCCGGGACAGGGTCTTACGAGCAGTACTTC.

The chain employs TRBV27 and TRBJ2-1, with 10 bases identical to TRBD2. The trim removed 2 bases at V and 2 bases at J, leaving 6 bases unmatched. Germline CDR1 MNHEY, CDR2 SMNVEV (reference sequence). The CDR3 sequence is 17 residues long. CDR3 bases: TGTGCCAGCAGTTTACGTCTAGCGGGAGTACCCTACAATGAGCAGTTCTTC. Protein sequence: CASSLRLAGVPYNEQFF.

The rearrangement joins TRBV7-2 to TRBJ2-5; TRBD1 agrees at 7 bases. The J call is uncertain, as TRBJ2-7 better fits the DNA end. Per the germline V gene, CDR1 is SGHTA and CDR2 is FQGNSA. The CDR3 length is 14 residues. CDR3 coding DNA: TGTGCCAGCAGCTTACGGGACAGCTCCTACGAGCAGTACTTC. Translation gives CASSLRDSSYEQYF.

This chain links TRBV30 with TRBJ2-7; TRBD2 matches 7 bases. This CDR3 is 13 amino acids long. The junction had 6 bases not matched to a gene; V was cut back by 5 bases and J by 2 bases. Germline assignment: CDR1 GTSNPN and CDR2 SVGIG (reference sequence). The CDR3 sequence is CAWSSAGPYEQYF. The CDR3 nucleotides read TGTGCCTGGTCCTCAGCGGGGCCCTACGAGCAGTACTTC.

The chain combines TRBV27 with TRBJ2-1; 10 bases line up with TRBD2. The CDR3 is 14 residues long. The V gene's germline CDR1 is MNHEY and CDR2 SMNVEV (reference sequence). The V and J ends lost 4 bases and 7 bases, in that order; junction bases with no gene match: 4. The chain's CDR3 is CASSSSGGRNEQFF. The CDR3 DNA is TGTGCCAGCAGTTCTAGCGGGGGAAGGAATGAGCAGTTCTTC.

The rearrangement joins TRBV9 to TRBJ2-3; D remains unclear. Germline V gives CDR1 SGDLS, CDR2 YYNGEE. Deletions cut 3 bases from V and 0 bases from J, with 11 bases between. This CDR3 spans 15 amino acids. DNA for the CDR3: TGTGCCAGCAGCGCTTATTTAACTAGCACAGATACGCAGTATTTT. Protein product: CASSAYLTSTDTQYF.

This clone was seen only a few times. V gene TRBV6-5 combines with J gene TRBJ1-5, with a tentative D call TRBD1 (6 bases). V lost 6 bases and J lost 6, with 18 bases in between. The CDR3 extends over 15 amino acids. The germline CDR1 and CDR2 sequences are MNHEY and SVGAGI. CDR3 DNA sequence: TGTGCCAGCAGCCCCGGACGTCAAGGGGGTCAGCCCCAGCATTTT. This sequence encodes CASSPGRQGGQPQHF.

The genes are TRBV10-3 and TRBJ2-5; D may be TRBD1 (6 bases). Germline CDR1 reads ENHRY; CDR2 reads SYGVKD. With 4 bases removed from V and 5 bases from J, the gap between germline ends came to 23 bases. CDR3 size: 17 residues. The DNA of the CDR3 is TGTGCCATCAGTGCCTCGGGCCAGGGGCCTAGTGGGGAGACCCAGTACTTC. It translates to CAISASGQGPSGETQYF.

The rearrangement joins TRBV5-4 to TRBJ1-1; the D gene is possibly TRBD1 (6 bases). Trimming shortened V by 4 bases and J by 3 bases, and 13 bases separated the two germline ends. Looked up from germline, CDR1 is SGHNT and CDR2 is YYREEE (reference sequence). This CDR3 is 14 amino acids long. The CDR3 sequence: CASSQQGVDTEAFF. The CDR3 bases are TGTGCCAGCAGCCAACAGGGTGTTGACACTGAAGCTTTCTTT.

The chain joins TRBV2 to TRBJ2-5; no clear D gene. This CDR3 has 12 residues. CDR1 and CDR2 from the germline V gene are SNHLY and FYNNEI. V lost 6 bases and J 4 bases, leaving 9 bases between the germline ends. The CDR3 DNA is TGTGCCAGCAGGTTTCTCGTAGAGACCCAGTACTTC. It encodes CASRFLVETQYF.

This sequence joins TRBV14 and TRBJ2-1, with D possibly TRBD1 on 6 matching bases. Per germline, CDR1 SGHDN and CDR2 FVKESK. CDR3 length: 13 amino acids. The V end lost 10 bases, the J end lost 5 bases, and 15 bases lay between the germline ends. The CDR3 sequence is CATSRGWHNEQFF. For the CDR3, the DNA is TGTGCCACCTCTAGGGGGTGGCACAATGAGCAGTTCTTC.

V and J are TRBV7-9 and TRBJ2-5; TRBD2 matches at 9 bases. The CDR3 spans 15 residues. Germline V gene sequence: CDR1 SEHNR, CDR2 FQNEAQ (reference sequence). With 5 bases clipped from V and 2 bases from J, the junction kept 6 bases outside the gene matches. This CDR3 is CASSPGLAPQETQYF. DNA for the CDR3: TGTGCCAGCAGCCCGGGACTAGCACCTCAAGAGACCCAGTACTTC. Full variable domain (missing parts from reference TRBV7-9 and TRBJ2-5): DTGVSQNPRHKITKRGQNVTFRCDPISEHNRLYWYRQTLGQGPEFLTYFQNEAQLEKSRLLSDRFSAERPKGSFSTLEIQRTEQGDSAMYLCASSPGLAPQETQYFGPGTRLLVL.

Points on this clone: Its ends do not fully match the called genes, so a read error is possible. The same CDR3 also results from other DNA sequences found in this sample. The CDR3 bases are TGTGCTAGCAATAACGGTGCTATGAACACTGAAGCTTTCTTT. As protein: CASNNGAMNTEAFF. This chain joins TRBV27 and TRBJ1-1; D gene ambiguous. CDR1 MNHEY and CDR2 SMNVEV come from the germline V gene (reference sequence). CDR3 size: 14 residues.

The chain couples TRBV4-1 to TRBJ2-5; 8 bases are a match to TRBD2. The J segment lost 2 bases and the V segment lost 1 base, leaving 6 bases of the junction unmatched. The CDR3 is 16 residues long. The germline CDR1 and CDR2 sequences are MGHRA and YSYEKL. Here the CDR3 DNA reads TGCGCCAGCAGCCAAGGAGCGGGAGAGGGGCAAGAGACCCAGTACTTC. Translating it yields CASSQGAGEGQETQYF.

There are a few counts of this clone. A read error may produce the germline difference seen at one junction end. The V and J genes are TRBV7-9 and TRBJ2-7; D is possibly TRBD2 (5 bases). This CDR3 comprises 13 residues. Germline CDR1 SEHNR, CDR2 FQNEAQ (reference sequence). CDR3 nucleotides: TGTTCCAGCAGCTTAGGTTCCGAGGGCTTGGAGTACTTC. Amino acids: CSSSLGSEGLEYF.

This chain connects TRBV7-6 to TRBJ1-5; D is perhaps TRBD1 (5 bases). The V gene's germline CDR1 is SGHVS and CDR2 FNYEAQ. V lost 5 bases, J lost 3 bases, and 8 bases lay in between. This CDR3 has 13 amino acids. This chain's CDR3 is CASSLTANQPQHF. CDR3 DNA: TGTGCCAGCAGCCTGACAGCCAATCAGCCCCAGCATTTT.